This passage covers 28 T cell receptor beta chains from one sample sequenced in a study of blood T cell repertoires in COVID-19. Some clones are missing from TCRdb's copy, which holds only in-frame ones; the method was immunoSEQ multiplex PCR. The data show around 43,000 clones, 86% seen once. Sample: peripheral blood. These receptors came from a middle-aged man in a cohort sampled during active COVID-19.

V and J are TRBV19 and TRBJ1-6; 9 bases line up with TRBD1. The CDR3 loop spans 16 amino acids. Germline loops: CDR1 LNHDA, CDR2 SQIVND (reference sequence). With V trimmed by 5 bases and J by 8 bases, 10 bases remained unmatched. CDR3 protein: CASSQPPGQGYSPLHF. CDR3 bases: TGTGCCAGTAGTCAGCCTCCGGGACAGGGATATTCACCCCTCCACTTT.

The chain has TRBV5-4 and TRBJ2-7; tentative D call: TRBD1 (5 bases). Germline CDR1 and CDR2: SGHNT and YYREEE (reference sequence). This CDR3 spans 14 amino acids. V dropped 4 bases and J dropped 2 bases, with 13 bases sitting between them. The CDR3 is CASSAKGIPYEQYV. The CDR3 bases are TGTGCCAGCAGCGCGAAGGGGATTCCCTACGAGCAGTACGTC.

As concerns this clone: A read error is possible here, since a much larger clone lies one base away. This specimen includes other DNA sequences encoding the same CDR3. This chain links TRBV19 with TRBJ1-5; 9 nucleotides align to TRBD1. Germline lookup yields CDR1 LNHDA and CDR2 SQIVND (reference sequence). V shed 3 bases, J shed 5 bases, and the junction held 2 bases outside the gene matches. The CDR3 totals 14 residues. CDR3 sequence reads: CASSIWTGDQPQHF. As DNA, the CDR3 is TGTGCCAGTAGTATTTGGACAGGGGATCAGCCCCAGCATTTT.

The chain uses TRBV7-8 and TRBJ1-4; 7 bases are shared with TRBD1. J gave up 5 bases and V 4 bases, and 7 bases lay outside the gene matches. Germline V gene sequence: CDR1 SGHVS, CDR2 FQNEAQ. There are 15 residues in the CDR3. The CDR3 here is CASSSETGWNEKLFF. CDR3 in DNA: TGTGCCAGCAGCTCAGAGACAGGGTGGAATGAAAAACTGTTTTTT.

This CDR3 reads CASSLQTSGVEQYV. The CDR3 nucleotides are TGTGCCAGCAGCTTACAAACTAGCGGAGTGGAGCAGTACGTC. The V gene is TRBV7-8, the J gene TRBJ2-7; TRBD2 aligns across 8 bases. Trimming took 2 bases from V and 7 from J; bases not matched to a gene: 7. Germline lookup yields CDR1 SGHVS and CDR2 FQNEAQ. CDR3 length: 14 residues.

The CDR3 loop is CASMSGGGFYNEQFF. The CDR3 bases are TGTGCCAGCATGAGCGGGGGGGGGTTTTACAATGAGCAGTTCTTC. The J gene is TRBJ2-1, the V gene TRBV2; 10 nucleotides agree with TRBD2. In germline, CDR1 is SNHLY, CDR2 FYNNEI. Losses at the gene ends were 7 bases for V and 4 bases for J; bases not matched to a gene: 7. The CDR3 totals 15 residues.

This sequence joins TRBV4-1 and TRBJ2-1; 8 bases are shared with TRBD2. The CDR3 covers 17 residues. J gave up 8 bases and V 0 bases, and 12 bases lay outside the gene matches. Germline V gene sequence: CDR1 MGHRA, CDR2 YSYEKL. The CDR3: CASSQDWAGGAQYEQFF. Here the CDR3 DNA reads TGCGCCAGCAGCCAAGATTGGGCCGGGGGGGCGCAGTATGAGCAGTTCTTC.

J is TRBJ1-5 and V is TRBV5-6; a weak D match, TRBD1 (6 bases). The CDR3 covers 14 residues. Germline V gene data show CDR1 as SGHDT and CDR2 as YYEEEE. V was trimmed by 4 bases and J by 5 bases, leaving 13 bases between them. The CDR3 DNA reads TGTGCCAGCAGCGCCCACAGGGAACATCAGCCCCAGCATTTT. This gives the protein CASSAHREHQPQHF.

This chain uses TRBV27 with TRBJ1-6; 10 positions agree with TRBD1. Trimming took 2 bases from V and 8 from J; bases not matched to a gene: 12. Germline V CDR1 and CDR2: MNHEY, SMNVEV (reference sequence). This CDR3 region has 18 residues. The CDR3 DNA is TGTGCCAGCAGTTTAGAGAGCTTCACAGGGACAGGGGATTCACCCCTCCACTTT. This gives the protein CASSLESFTGTGDSPLHF.

V gene TRBV4-3 combines with J gene TRBJ2-1; possible D gene TRBD2, 6 bases. The CDR3 loop spans 14 amino acids. The ends were cut back, 0 bases at V and 9 bases at J, with 12 bases in the middle. The germline V gene has CDR1 LGHNA and CDR2 YSLEER. The CDR3 reads CASSQDLLGGEQFF. The CDR3 DNA is TGCGCCAGCAGCCAAGACCTCCTGGGGGGTGAGCAGTTCTTC.

The V and J genes are TRBV3-1 (or the pseudogene TRBV3-2) and TRBJ2-5; TRBD2 agrees at 11 bases. Germline CDR1 and CDR2: LGHDT and YNNKEL (reference sequence). The length of the CDR3 is 15 residues. J gave up 5 bases and V 4 bases, and 6 bases lay outside the gene matches. The CDR3 here is CASSLAGGPGETQYF. For the CDR3, the DNA is TGTGCCAGCAGCCTAGCGGGGGGGCCGGGGGAGACCCAGTACTTC.

The chain is built from TRBV19 and TRBJ1-4; TRBD1 aligns across 8 bases. V lost 6 bases to trimming and J lost 6 bases; unmatched junction nucleotides: 6. The CDR3 contains 14 residues. Germline V lookup: CDR1 LNHDA, CDR2 SQIVND (reference sequence). CDR3 amino acids: CASRLGQDYEKLFF. Written as DNA, the CDR3 is TGTGCCAGTAGGTTGGGACAGGACTATGAAAAACTGTTTTTT.

J is TRBJ1-3 and V is TRBV28; 8 nucleotides align to TRBD1. Looked up from germline, CDR1 is MDHEN and CDR2 is SYDVKM. V was clipped by 2 bases and J by 2 bases; unmatched bases: 2. This CDR3 has 15 amino acids. This CDR3 is CASSLLTGAGNTIYF. Written as DNA, the CDR3 is TGTGCCAGCAGTTTACTGACAGGGGCTGGAAACACCATATATTTT.

The CDR3 DNA sequence: TGTGCCAGCAGGATGACAGACGAAGCTTTCTTT. Residues: CASRMTDEAFF. This sequence joins TRBV6-6 and TRBJ1-1; D possibly corresponds to TRBD1 (5 bases). V shed 6 bases and J shed 8 bases, with 10 bases lying between them. This CDR3 has 11 residues. Germline V lookup: CDR1 MNHNY, CDR2 SVGAGI (reference sequence).

CDR3 sequence reads: CASSPSGSGVETQYF. CDR3 bases: TGTGCCAGCAGCCCTAGCGGGAGCGGAGTGGAGACCCAGTACTTC. The chain couples TRBV9 to TRBJ2-5, with 10 bases that match TRBD2. This CDR3 has 15 residues. Germline values: CDR1 SGDLS, CDR2 YYNGEE. Trimming removed 4 bases from V and 5 bases from J; junction bases left unmatched: 8.

The chain recombines TRBV19 with TRBJ2-3, with 10 bases matching TRBD2. The CDR3 is 14 residues long. Per the germline V gene, CDR1 is LNHDA and CDR2 is SQIVND (reference sequence). V trimming: 7 bases; J trimming: 7 bases; junction bases outside the gene matches: 8. CDR3 amino acids: CASIGTSAPYTQYF. The CDR3 region has the DNA TGTGCCAGTATCGGGACTAGCGCTCCATATACGCAGTATTTT.

The CDR3 nucleotides read TGCGCCAGCAGCCAAGATGCCCGGACAGGCAGAACTGAAGCTTTCTTT. It yields the protein CASSQDARTGRTEAFF. The V gene is TRBV4-1, the J gene TRBJ1-1; 7 positions agree with TRBD1. Per the germline V gene, CDR1 is MGHRA and CDR2 is YSYEKL. V was clipped by 0 bases and J by 5 bases; unmatched bases: 9. The CDR3 has 16 residues.

The gene calls are TRBV3-1 (or the pseudogene TRBV3-2) and TRBJ1-2; 8 nucleotides agree with TRBD1. Germline V gene data show CDR1 as LGHDT and CDR2 as YNNKEL (reference sequence). The CDR3 length is 15 residues. Unmatched junction bases numbered 9, after V lost 5 bases and J lost 4 bases. The CDR3 nucleotides are TGTGCCAGCAGCTTAAAAACCGGGACAGGCTATGGCTACACCTTC. This sequence encodes CASSLKTGTGYGYTF.

Notes on this clone: Relative to the germline gene, one junction end is altered; a read error may explain this. This sequence joins TRBV15 and TRBJ2-1, with 12 nucleotides matching TRBD2. CDR1 and CDR2 (germline): LNHNV, YYDKDF (reference sequence). The CDR3 covers 15 residues. The CDR3 region has the DNA TGTGCCACCAGCAGAGATGGGGGCTGGACTAGCGGGGTGATCTTC. Its protein is CATSRDGGWTSGVIF.

The chain couples TRBV30 to TRBJ1-4; D not resolved. The germline gives CDR1 GTSNPN, CDR2 SVGIG (reference sequence). V lost 0 bases and J 8 bases, leaving 7 bases between the germline ends. The CDR3 spans 12 residues. In DNA, the CDR3 is TGTGCCTGGAGTGTCGGGAGGGAAAAACTGTTTTTT. Translation: CAWSVGREKLFF.

The CDR3 sequence is CASSTQDRGNYGYTF. The CDR3, as DNA: TGTGCCAGCAGCACCCAGGACAGGGGAAACTATGGCTACACCTTC. V is TRBV7-9 and J is TRBJ1-2, with 9 bases fitting TRBD1. CDR3 length equals 15 residues. Germline V gives CDR1 SEHNR, CDR2 FQNEAQ (reference sequence). With V trimmed by 5 bases and J by 2 bases, 6 bases remained unmatched. Full variable domain (outside the CDR3, taken from reference TRBV7-9 and TRBJ1-2): DTGVSQNPRHKITKRGQNVTFRCDPISEHNRLYWYRQTLGQGPEFLTYFQNEAQLEKSRLLSDRFSAERPKGSFSTLEIQRTEQGDSAMYLCASSTQDRGNYGYTFGSGTRLTVV.

V gene TRBV23-1 combines with J gene TRBJ1-1; 8 nucleotides line up with TRBD1. TRBV23-1 is marked as an open reading frame, function uncertain. The V segment lost 2 bases and the J segment 1 base; nucleotides outside the gene matches: 9. The CDR3 covers 17 residues. The chain's CDR3 is CASSQPPMTGENTEAFF. In DNA form, the CDR3 reads TGCGCCAGCAGTCAACCTCCTATGACAGGGGAGAACACTGAAGCTTTCTTT.

At least ten counts were recorded for this clone. The V gene is TRBV7-9, the J gene TRBJ1-6, with TRBD1 as a possible D gene (5 bases). CDR3 length: 15 residues. V shed 5 bases and J shed 8 bases, with 16 bases lying between them. Germline V CDR1 and CDR2: SEHNR, FQNEAQ (reference sequence). The CDR3 reads CASSVGREADSPLHF. The CDR3 DNA reads TGTGCCAGCAGCGTGGGACGGGAGGCGGATTCACCCCTCCACTTT.

CDR3 in amino acids: CASSYSGTYYNEQFF. The DNA of the CDR3 is TGTGCCAGCAGTTACTCTGGGACTTACTACAATGAGCAGTTCTTC. The genes are TRBV6-6 and TRBJ2-1; perhaps TRBD2 as D (6 bases). CDR1 is MNHNY and CDR2 is SVGAGI in the germline V gene (reference sequence). V lost 0 bases and J lost 3, with 9 bases in between. The CDR3 length is 15 residues.

V usage is TRBV7-3 and J usage is TRBJ2-1; perhaps TRBD2 as D (5 bases). CDR1 SGHTA and CDR2 FQGTGA come from the germline V gene. The CDR3 spans 16 residues. V shed 2 bases and J shed 3 bases, with 14 bases lying between them. The CDR3 coding sequence is TGTGCCAGCAGCTTATTAGGTCGGGGATACTACAATGAGCAGTTCTTC. This codes for CASSLLGRGYYNEQFF.

The chain recombines TRBV3-1 (or the pseudogene TRBV3-2) with TRBJ2-1; 12 bases are a match to TRBD2. Trimming cost V 3 bases and J 7 bases; bases outside gene matches: 10. CDR1 is LGHDT, CDR2 YNNKEL, per germline (reference sequence). The CDR3 covers 17 residues. CDR3 protein: CASSQEASGGVGNEQFF. The CDR3 DNA is TGTGCCAGCAGCCAGGAAGCTAGCGGGGGGGTGGGAAATGAGCAGTTCTTC.

The sample holds one count of this clone. V gene TRBV6-2 or TRBV6-3 combines with J gene TRBJ1-5; D call uncertain. CDR3 length equals 17 residues. The germline V gene has CDR1 MNHEY and CDR2 SVGEGT. V was pared by 2 bases and J by 4 bases, with 18 bases between. In nucleotides, the CDR3 is TGTGCCAGCAGTTACAGTCGGGGTCTCTCGGGGAATCAGCCCCAGCATTTT. It codes for CASSYSRGLSGNQPQHF.

This chain uses TRBV11-2 with TRBJ2-5; unclear D gene. V was shortened by 5 bases and J by 7 bases, with 20 bases between the two germline ends. CDR1 is SGHAT, CDR2 FQNNGV, per germline. The CDR3 contains 15 residues. The CDR3 reads CASSLSVAGPGTQYF. The CDR3 nucleotides read TGTGCCAGCAGCCTTTCTGTGGCCGGCCCGGGGACCCAGTACTTC.